This T cell receptor beta chain was found in a study of blood T cell repertoires in COVID-19. Trimming took 4 bases from V and 3 from J; bases not matched to a gene: 9. Germline CDR1 is SGHDT and CDR2 is YYEEEE. The CDR3 has 15 residues. As originally analysed: Amplifying reference gene primers gave estimates of nucleated cell counts. Data came from immunoSEQ multiplex PCR; TCRdb stores just in-frame clones and leaves some out. D and trimming were read from the DNA, whereas the V and J calls and clone size are those reported in that table. The table records 60,000 to 85,000 clones, nearly 80% of them present only once.

The rearrangement uses TRBV5-6 and TRBJ2-7; 8 positions agree with TRBD1. The sequencing input was peripheral blood. This clonotype was sampled from a human donor in a cohort sampled during active COVID-19. CDR3 protein: CASSLRTGLHYEQYF. CDR3 DNA sequence: TGTGCCAGCAGCCTGAGGACAGGGCTTCACTACGAGCAGTACTTC.